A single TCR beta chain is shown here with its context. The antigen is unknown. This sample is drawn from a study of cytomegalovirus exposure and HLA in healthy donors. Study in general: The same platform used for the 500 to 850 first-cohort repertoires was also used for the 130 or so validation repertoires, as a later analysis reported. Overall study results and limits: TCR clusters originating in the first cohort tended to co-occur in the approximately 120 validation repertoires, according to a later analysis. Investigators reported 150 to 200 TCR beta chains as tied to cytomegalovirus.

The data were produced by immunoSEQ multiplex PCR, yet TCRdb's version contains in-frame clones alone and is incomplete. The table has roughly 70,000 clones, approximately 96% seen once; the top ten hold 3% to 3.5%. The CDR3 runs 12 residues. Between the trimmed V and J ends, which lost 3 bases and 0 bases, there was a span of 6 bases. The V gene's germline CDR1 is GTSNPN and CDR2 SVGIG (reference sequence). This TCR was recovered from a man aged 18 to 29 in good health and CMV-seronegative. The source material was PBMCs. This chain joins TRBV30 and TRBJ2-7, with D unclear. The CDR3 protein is CAWRRSSYEQYF. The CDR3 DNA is TGTGCCTGGAGGAGGAGCTCCTACGAGCAGTACTTC.